This T cell receptor (beta chain) was identified in a study of T cell clonotyping in hematopoietic cell transplantation. Assay used: immunoSEQ multiplex PCR; TCRdb lists only in-frame clones, some missing. Counted here are under 5,000 clones, about 90% occurring once; the ten biggest clones make up around 5%. Specimen: peripheral blood mononuclear cells. The sequence derives from a man aged 35 to 55 in good health. Some clones in this sample may be carry-over from other donors' samples.

CDR3 sequence (DNA): TGTGCCAGCAGCTTAGCGGGGAGCGACCCGTACAATGAGCAGTTCTTC. Amino acid sequence: CASSLAGSDPYNEQFF. This sequence joins TRBV7-9 and TRBJ2-1, with a tentative D call TRBD2 (5 bases). The germline V gene encodes CDR1 SEHNR and CDR2 FQNEAQ (reference sequence). The V gene lost 0 bases and the J gene lost 4 bases, with 13 bases spanning the gap. This CDR3 contains 16 residues.